These 20 T cell receptor beta chains came from one sample sequenced in a study of T cells after yellow fever vaccination. Using its own MiXCR run on the 5' RACE reads, TCRdb lists one record per CDR3 protein. The repertoire holds more than 15,000 distinct CDR3 sequences, with under 5% as singletons. Sequencing was performed on PBMCs, either bulk or a sorted T-cell subset (CD4+, CD8+, memory, or dextramer-sorted; not recorded which), taken 15 days after the yellow fever booster vaccination. These receptors were obtained from a man aged 25-45 years who received the YFV17D yellow fever vaccine.

This clonotype was seen many times. The V gene is TRBV12-3 or TRBV12-4, the J gene TRBJ2-7; no reliable D call. This CDR3 has 11 residues. V lost 1 base to trimming and J lost 6 bases, with 4 bases between them. In nucleotides, the CDR3 is TGTGCCAGCAGTTTAGGGGTCGAGCAGTACTTC. It is translated as CASSLGVEQYF.

This clonotype was detected many times. V gene TRBV5-1 combines with J gene TRBJ2-3, with TRBD2 identical over 11 bases. The CDR3 runs to 15 residues. Germline loops: CDR1 SGHRS, CDR2 YFSETQ. V lost 0 bases and J lost 5; bases outside the gene matches: 2. CDR3 sequence: CASSLAGLAGDTQYF. The CDR3 DNA reads as TGCGCCAGCAGCTTGGCCGGACTAGCGGGAGATACGCAGTATTTT.

This clonotype is termed medium-sized (0.01 to 0.1%). V gene TRBV2 combines with J gene TRBJ2-2; D is unclear. This CDR3 spans 14 amino acids. The germline V and J ends were trimmed by 8 bases and 2 bases, with 12 bases remaining between them. Germline V gene sequence: CDR1 SNHLY, CDR2 FYNNEI. The chain's CDR3 is CASQATVNTGELFF. CDR3 DNA: TGTGCCAGCCAAGCGACGGTTAACACCGGGGAGCTGTTTTTT.

This clonotype was seen many times. This chain uses TRBV3-1 with TRBJ1-1; no definite D call. Trimming cost V 6 bases and J 4 bases, with 9 bases left between them. The CDR3 extends over 12 amino acids. Germline V gene data show CDR1 as LGHDT and CDR2 as YNNKEL (reference sequence). CDR3 residues: CASSPRTTEAFF. The DNA of the CDR3 is TGTGCCAGCAGTCCAAGGACCACTGAAGCTTTCTTT.

This clonotype was picked up many times. The chain couples TRBV5-1 to TRBJ1-2; no clear D. Germline CDR1 and CDR2: SGHRS and YFSETQ. This CDR3 contains 12 residues. Trimming removed 2 bases at V and 6 bases at J, with 8 bases between. The CDR3 region is CASSFSGDGYTF. The CDR3 DNA reads as TGCGCCAGCAGCTTTAGCGGGGATGGCTACACCTTC.

This clonotype is labeled medium-sized. The V call is TRBV12-3 or TRBV12-4, the J call TRBJ2-7; 7 nucleotides line up with TRBD2. This CDR3 is built from 14 residues. V trimming: 4 bases; J trimming: 3 bases; junction bases outside the gene matches: 6. The CDR3 reads CASSSVGLYYEQYF. CDR3 sequence (DNA): TGTGCCAGCAGTTCGGTGGGACTATACTACGAGCAGTACTTC.

Many counts were recorded for this clonotype. This chain uses TRBV7-9 with TRBJ2-7; TRBD1 matches 7 bases. CDR1 and CDR2 (germline): SEHNR, FQNEAQ (reference sequence). This CDR3 comprises 14 residues. V shed 5 bases, J shed 6 bases, and the junction held 10 bases outside the gene matches. The CDR3 nucleotides read TGTGCCAGCAGCCATGCCCTGACAGGGCCCGAGCAGTACTTC. Translation gives CASSHALTGPEQYF.

This clonotype has ten or more counts. The chain carries TRBV4-3 and TRBJ2-1; 11 bases are a match to TRBD2. Germline values: CDR1 LGHNA, CDR2 YSLEER. The CDR3 has 19 amino acids. J was trimmed by 8 bases and V by 4 bases; bases with no gene match: 19. This CDR3 reads CASSPRGASGRRREDEQFF. The CDR3 coding sequence is TGCGCCAGCAGCCCAAGGGGGGCTAGCGGGAGGAGAAGGGAGGATGAGCAGTTCTTC.

This clonotype was counted many times. This chain links TRBV4-3 with TRBJ2-1; D is possibly TRBD2 (6 bases). The CDR3 runs to 18 residues. The germline V gene encodes CDR1 LGHNA and CDR2 YSLEER. Trimming removed 2 bases from V and 0 bases from J, with 17 bases in between. The CDR3 DNA reads as TGCGCCAGCAGCCAATCCCCGGGACTCCAAAGCTCCTACAATGAGCAGTTCTTC. Translating gives CASSQSPGLQSSYNEQFF.

This clonotype was observed at least ten times. The chain recombines TRBV7-2 with TRBJ1-2, with 7 bases matching TRBD1. Germline CDR1 is SGHTA and CDR2 is FQGNSA. The junction had 6 bases not matched to a gene; V was cut back by 3 bases and J by 5 bases. This CDR3 is built from 14 residues. The CDR3 nucleotides read TGTGCCAGCAGCTTGCCAGGGGGGGTATATGGCTACACCTTC. Translating it yields CASSLPGGVYGYTF.

This clonotype has at least ten counts. V and J are TRBV5-1 and TRBJ2-6; D could derive from TRBD1 or TRBD2 (5 bases each). V gave up 4 bases and J gave up 2 bases, with 16 bases separating them. This CDR3 has 17 amino acids. CDR1 is SGHRS, CDR2 YFSETQ, per germline. The CDR3 bases are TGCGCCAGCAGCCTGGGACCCCCCGGGACTGGGGCCAACGTCCTGACTTTC. Its protein product is CASSLGPPGTGANVLTF.

This clonotype was counted at least ten times. The chain combines TRBV24-1 with TRBJ2-2; weak D call: TRBD1 (5 bases). Trimming cost V 4 bases and J 4 bases, with 15 bases left between them. The V gene's germline CDR1 is KGHDR and CDR2 SFDVKD. The length of the CDR3 is 16 residues. CDR3 sequence reads: CATSDPGISATGELFF. Written as DNA, the CDR3 is TGTGCCACCAGTGACCCAGGGATTTCGGCCACCGGGGAGCTGTTTTTT.

This clonotype was counted between two and nine times. The rearrangement uses TRBV6-2 or TRBV6-3 and TRBJ2-7, with D possibly TRBD1 on 6 matching bases. This CDR3 spans 12 amino acids. Trimming removed 7 bases from V and 3 bases from J, with 10 bases in between. In germline, CDR1 is MNHEY, CDR2 SVGEGT. The CDR3 is CASMQGIYEQYF. In DNA, the CDR3 is TGTGCCAGCATGCAGGGGATCTACGAGCAGTACTTC.

This clonotype was observed many times. The gene calls are TRBV29-1 and TRBJ2-5, with TRBD2 matching over 11 bases. The CDR3 has 15 residues. Per germline, CDR1 SQVTM and CDR2 ANQGSEA. V trimming: 4 bases; J trimming: 5 bases; junction bases outside the gene matches: 9. The DNA of the CDR3 is TGCAGCGTTGTGTTGGGACTAGCGGTGGAGGAGACCCAGTACTTC. Residues: CSVVLGLAVEETQYF.

There are many counts of this clonotype. The chain carries TRBV11-2 and TRBJ2-7; 9 bases align to TRBD1. Trimming cost V 0 bases and J 2 bases; bases outside gene matches: 2. Germline V gene data show CDR1 as SGHAT and CDR2 as FQNNGV. CDR3 size: 15 residues. This CDR3 is CASSLEGQGTYEQYF. The CDR3 coding sequence is TGTGCCAGCAGCTTAGAGGGACAGGGAACCTACGAGCAGTACTTC.

The table lists this clonotype with many counts. V usage is TRBV6-5 and J usage is TRBJ2-7; TRBD1 aligns across 7 bases. CDR1 is MNHEY and CDR2 is SVGAGI in the germline V gene. V gave up 2 bases and J gave up 2 bases; unmatched junction bases: 0. CDR3 length: 13 amino acids. CDR3 amino acids: CASSYDRAYEQYF. Written as DNA, the CDR3 is TGTGCCAGCAGTTACGACAGGGCCTACGAGCAGTACTTC.

This clonotype was observed at least ten times. The chain employs TRBV7-9 and TRBJ2-2; D is undetermined. V lost 11 bases, J lost 1 base, and 11 bases lay in between. The CDR3 loop spans 13 amino acids. Germline lookup yields CDR1 SEHNR and CDR2 FQNEAQ (reference sequence). CDR3 bases: TGTGCCCCCCCCCTTCTGAACACCGGGGAGCTGTTTTTT. Translating it yields CAPPLLNTGELFF.

At least ten counts were recorded for this clonotype. The gene calls are TRBV3-1 and TRBJ1-1, with D possibly matching TRBD1 (6 bases). The germline V gene encodes CDR1 LGHDT and CDR2 YNNKEL (reference sequence). The ends were cut back, 2 bases at V and 4 bases at J, with 20 bases in the middle. CDR3 size: 17 residues. The CDR3 nucleotides read TGTGCCAGCAGCCAAACGGGGGGCCGAGGGCGAAGCACTGAAGCTTTCTTT. Protein sequence: CASSQTGGRGRSTEAFF.

Ten or more counts support this clonotype. The V and J genes are TRBV5-1 and TRBJ2-5; TRBD2 agrees at 12 bases. This CDR3 has 19 amino acids. Germline values: CDR1 SGHRS, CDR2 YFSETQ. Trimming took 6 bases from V and 5 from J; bases not matched to a gene: 20. Here the CDR3 reads CASTIRGLAGSRRLETQYF. CDR3 bases: TGCGCCAGCACAATAAGGGGACTAGCGGGTAGTAGGAGATTGGAGACCCAGTACTTC.

By its share, this clonotype is medium-sized (0.01 to 0.1%). The V call is TRBV7-6, the J call TRBJ1-4; D is uncertain. V lost 2 bases, J lost 6 bases, and 13 bases lay in between. Germline lookup yields CDR1 SGHVS and CDR2 FNYEAQ. This CDR3 is 15 amino acids long. The CDR3 DNA reads TGTGCCAGCAGCTTATTCCGCGAGGGCGATGAAAAACTGTTTTTT. It yields the protein CASSLFREGDEKLFF. Full variable domain (rest looked up from reference TRBV7-6 and TRBJ1-4): GAGVSQSPRYKVTKRGQDVALRCDPISGHVSLYWYRQALGQGPEFLTYFNYEAQQDKSGLPNDRFSAERPEGSISTLTIQRTEQRDSAMYRCASSLFREGDEKLFFGSGTQLSVL.